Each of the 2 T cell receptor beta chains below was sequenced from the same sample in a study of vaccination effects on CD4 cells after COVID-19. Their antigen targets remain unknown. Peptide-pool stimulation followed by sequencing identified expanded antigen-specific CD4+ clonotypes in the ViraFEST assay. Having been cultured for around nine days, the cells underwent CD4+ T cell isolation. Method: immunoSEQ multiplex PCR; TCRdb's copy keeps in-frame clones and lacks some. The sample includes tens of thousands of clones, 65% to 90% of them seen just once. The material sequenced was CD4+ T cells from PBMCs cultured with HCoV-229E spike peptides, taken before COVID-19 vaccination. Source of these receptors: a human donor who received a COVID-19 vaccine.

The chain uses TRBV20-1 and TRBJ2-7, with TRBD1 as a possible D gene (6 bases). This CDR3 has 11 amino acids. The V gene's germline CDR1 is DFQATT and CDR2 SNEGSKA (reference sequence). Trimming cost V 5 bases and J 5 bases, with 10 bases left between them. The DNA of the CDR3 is TGCAGTGCTTTCACAGGGAACGAGCAGTACGTC. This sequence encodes CSAFTGNEQYV.

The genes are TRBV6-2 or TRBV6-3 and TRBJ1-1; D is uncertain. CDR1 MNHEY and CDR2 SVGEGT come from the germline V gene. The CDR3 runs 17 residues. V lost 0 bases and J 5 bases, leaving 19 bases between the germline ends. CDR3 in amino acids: CASSYSSQAPEGTEAFF. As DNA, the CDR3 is TGTGCCAGCAGTTACTCGAGTCAGGCCCCGGAAGGGACTGAAGCTTTCTTT.